The 21 T cell receptor beta chains below come from one sample, sequenced in a study of shared clonotypes between healthy human individuals. Terminally differentiated effector memory CD45RA+ cells were excluded by CCR7 positive selection of CD45RO-negative cells. The protocol was immunoSEQ multiplex PCR, while the TCRdb copy is restricted to in-frame clones and leaves out a portion. Among fewer than 1 million clones, roughly 96% were seen once, and the ten largest hold 0.2% to 0.25%. Sequences were obtained from naive CD8+ T cells sorted from blood. The receptors here all came from a man aged 30 to 45 in good health.

The chain combines TRBV29-1 with TRBJ1-5; D possibly corresponds to TRBD1 (6 bases). This CDR3 has 14 amino acids. The ends were cut back, 6 bases at V and 7 bases at J, with 19 bases in the middle. CDR1 is SQVTM, CDR2 ANQGSEA, per germline. The CDR3 bases are TGCAGCGTCTCACAGGGTCGGGGTGAACAGCCCCAGCATTTT. Amino acid sequence: CSVSQGRGEQPQHF. The whole variable domain, filled in from reference TRBV29-1 and TRBJ1-5, reads SAVISQKPSRDICQRGTSLTIQCQVDSQVTMMFWYRQQPGQSLTLIATANQGSEATYESGFVIDKFPISRPNLTFSTLTVSNMSPEDSSIYLCSVSQGRGEQPQHFGDGTRLSIL.

V and J are TRBV4-3 and TRBJ2-2, with D unclear. V shed 3 bases and J shed 6 bases, with 11 bases lying between them. Germline V gives CDR1 LGHNA, CDR2 YSLEER. This CDR3 is built from 14 residues. The CDR3 region has the DNA TGCGCCAGCAGCCAGGACGGTCGCTCCGGGGAGCTGTTTTTT. This encodes CASSQDGRSGELFF.

This chain links TRBV4-1 with TRBJ1-2; 8 nucleotides agree with TRBD1. V was pared by 1 base and J by 0 bases, with 4 bases of the junction left unmatched. The CDR3 is 16 residues long. Germline V CDR1 and CDR2: MGHRA, YSYEKL. In DNA form, the CDR3 reads TGCGCCAGCAGCCAAGCGGGACAGGCCCCTAACTATGGCTACACCTTC. This encodes CASSQAGQAPNYGYTF.

The CDR3 DNA sequence: TGTGCCAGCATCGGAGCGGGAAACGGGGATACGCAGTATTTT. This codes for CASIGAGNGDTQYF. This chain links TRBV7-9 with TRBJ2-3, with TRBD2 matching over 7 bases. This CDR3 spans 14 amino acids. V was clipped by 7 bases and J by 6 bases; unmatched bases: 10. Germline loops: CDR1 SEHNR, CDR2 FQNEAQ (reference sequence).

The chain has TRBV4-1 and TRBJ1-2, with TRBD1 identical over 8 bases. Germline V gives CDR1 MGHRA, CDR2 YSYEKL. The junction had 2 bases not matched to a gene; V was cut back by 0 bases and J by 2 bases. The CDR3 length is 15 residues. The CDR3 DNA is TGCGCCAGCAGCCAAGATGGACAGGGAAACTATGGCTACACCTTC. Amino acid sequence: CASSQDGQGNYGYTF.

This clone came up once. The rearrangement links TRBV7-2 to TRBJ1-3; the D is unclear. Germline CDR1 SGHTA, CDR2 FQGNSA. The CDR3 covers 16 residues. V was shortened by 5 bases and J by 2 bases, with 16 bases between the two germline ends. In DNA form, the CDR3 reads TGTGCCAGCAGCCCCCCAGTACAAAAAGCTGGAAACACCATATATTTT. It encodes CASSPPVQKAGNTIYF.

This clone has only one observation. J is TRBJ1-5 and V is TRBV28; D remains ambiguous. In germline, CDR1 is MDHEN, CDR2 SYDVKM. V lost 2 bases and J lost 2, with 7 bases in between. CDR3 length equals 14 residues. The CDR3 here is CASSLRAGNQPQHF. The CDR3 region has the DNA TGTGCCAGCAGTTTAAGGGCGGGCAATCAGCCCCAGCATTTT.

The rearrangement joins TRBV27 to TRBJ2-7; 10 bases are shared with TRBD2. This CDR3 region has 16 residues. With V trimmed by 6 bases and J by 0 bases, 8 bases remained unmatched. The V gene's germline CDR1 is MNHEY and CDR2 SMNVEV (reference sequence). The CDR3 reads CASSHFLAGASYEQYF. The DNA for the CDR3 is TGTGCCAGCAGCCATTTTCTAGCGGGAGCCTCCTACGAGCAGTACTTC.

As to this clone: The sample holds other DNA sequences that translate to the same CDR3. The chain uses TRBV9 and TRBJ2-5; 8 nucleotides align to TRBD2. Germline CDR1 reads SGDLS; CDR2 reads YYNGEE. The CDR3 has 14 residues. V lost 0 bases to trimming and J lost 5 bases; unmatched junction nucleotides: 3. In DNA form, the CDR3 reads TGTGCCAGCAGCGTAGGCGGGGGGTGGGAGACCCAGTACTTC. It specifies CASSVGGGWETQYF.

The chain joins TRBV4-3 to TRBJ2-7, with D perhaps matching TRBD1 (6 bases). The germline V gene encodes CDR1 LGHNA and CDR2 YSLEER. Trimming removed 5 bases at V and 4 bases at J, with 18 bases between. This CDR3 spans 15 amino acids. CDR3 amino acids: CASSRTGTTTYEQYF. The CDR3 DNA sequence: TGCGCCAGCAGCAGAACCGGGACAACCACTTACGAGCAGTACTTC.

This sequence joins TRBV27 and TRBJ2-7, with 9 nucleotides matching TRBD2. The CDR3 contains 14 residues. V lost 6 bases and J lost 5; bases outside the gene matches: 8. Germline assignment: CDR1 MNHEY and CDR2 SMNVEV (reference sequence). The CDR3 reads CASSNSGSWDEQYF. The DNA for the CDR3 is TGTGCCAGCAGCAATAGCGGGAGCTGGGACGAGCAGTACTTC.

This rearrangement joins TRBV11-2 to TRBJ1-5; D gene unclear. The CDR3 sequence is 13 residues long. The ends were cut back, 6 bases at V and 4 bases at J, with 10 bases in the middle. In germline, CDR1 is SGHAT, CDR2 FQNNGV. The CDR3 region is CASRGMGNQPQHF. CDR3 in DNA: TGTGCCAGCAGAGGGATGGGTAATCAGCCCCAGCATTTT.

This clone has a single count. The J gene is TRBJ1-2, the V gene TRBV29-1; TRBD1 is a possible D gene (5 bases). The germline gives CDR1 SQVTM, CDR2 ANQGSEA. Trimming left V 3 bases short and J 2 bases short, with 10 bases between. The CDR3 has 13 amino acids. CDR3 bases: TGCAGCGTTGACCCTACAGGAAACTATGGCTACACCTTC. It encodes CSVDPTGNYGYTF.

CDR3 coding DNA: TGTGCCAGCAGTTTAGGACTAGTAGAGTTCTTC. Encoded protein: CASSLGLVEFF. The gene calls are TRBV27 and TRBJ2-1; the match to TRBD2 covers 7 bases. Germline-derived CDR1 and CDR2 are MNHEY and SMNVEV (reference sequence). The junction had 3 bases not matched to a gene; V was cut back by 2 bases and J by 14 bases. The CDR3 is 11 residues long.

The rearrangement uses TRBV6-5 and TRBJ2-7, with D unclear. This CDR3 spans 14 amino acids. Deletions cut 6 bases from V and 0 bases from J, with 12 bases between. Germline V gives CDR1 MNHEY, CDR2 SVGAGI. CDR3 amino acids: CASSPTPFSYEQYF. The CDR3 DNA reads as TGTGCCAGCAGCCCGACCCCCTTCTCCTACGAGCAGTACTTC.

In regard to this clone: The sample holds other DNA sequences that translate to the same CDR3. The rearrangement uses TRBV10-3 and TRBJ1-2, with D tentatively TRBD1 (5 bases). CDR3 length: 11 residues. Trimming removed 8 bases at V and 3 bases at J, with 7 bases between. From germline, CDR1 is ENHRY and CDR2 SYGVKD. For the CDR3, the DNA is TGTGCCATCCGGGGCGACTATGGCTACACCTTC. Protein product: CAIRGDYGYTF.

This chain joins TRBV13 and TRBJ2-3; no clear D gene. Trimming took 2 bases from V and 2 from J, leaving 5 bases between them. Germline V gene lookup returns CDR1 PRHDT and CDR2 FYEKMQ (reference sequence). The CDR3 covers 13 residues. The CDR3 loop reads CASSLTATDTQYF. CDR3 sequence (DNA): TGTGCCAGCAGCTTAACCGCCACAGATACGCAGTATTTT.

As regards this clone: The junction does not match germline at one end; this may be a read error. The chain combines TRBV19 with TRBJ2-1; TRBD2 matches 9 bases. Germline loops: CDR1 LNHDA, CDR2 SQIVND (reference sequence). The CDR3 extends over 16 amino acids. CDR3 amino acids: CASSIVAGGAYNEQFF. The CDR3 DNA reads TGTGCCAGCAGTATAGTGGCGGGAGGGGCCTACAATGAGCAGTTCTTC.

V usage is TRBV13 and J usage is TRBJ2-7; D uncertain. V was shortened by 6 bases and J by 0 bases, with 12 bases between the two germline ends. Per the germline V gene, CDR1 is PRHDT and CDR2 is FYEKMQ (reference sequence). The CDR3 covers 14 residues. CDR3 sequence: CASSFGQSSYEQYF. CDR3 DNA: TGTGCCAGCAGTTTTGGGCAGAGCTCCTACGAGCAGTACTTC.

V gene TRBV4-1 combines with J gene TRBJ2-7; D unresolved. Per the germline V gene, CDR1 is MGHRA and CDR2 is YSYEKL. V was cut by 1 base and J by 3 bases, with 19 bases left in between. This CDR3 is 17 amino acids long. The CDR3, as DNA: TGCGCCAGCAGCCAAGGGGCAACTCTAGGGTCCTACTACGAGCAGTACTTC. Its protein product is CASSQGATLGSYYEQYF.

The V call is TRBV9, the J call TRBJ2-1; a weak D match, TRBD2 (5 bases). Trimming removed 2 bases at V and 10 bases at J, with 16 bases between. CDR1 and CDR2 (germline): SGDLS, YYNGEE. CDR3 size: 14 residues. The CDR3 loop reads CASSVGSPLTEQFF. Here the CDR3 DNA reads TGTGCCAGCAGCGTGGGGAGCCCCCTTACGGAGCAGTTCTTC.